The T cell receptor (beta chain) described here comes from a study of cytomegalovirus exposure and HLA in healthy donors. 60 Vbeta and 13 Jbeta primers were used in PCR. Assay used: immunoSEQ multiplex PCR; TCRdb lists only in-frame clones, some missing. The sample lists 140,000 to 150,000 clones; approximately 70% were seen once. Germline CDR1 and CDR2: MDHEN and SYDVKM. CDR3 length: 14 residues. V was pared by 3 bases and J by 5 bases, with 4 bases of the junction left unmatched. The chain recombines TRBV28 with TRBJ1-1; TRBD1 agrees at 9 bases. The sequence came from an older woman in good health and CMV-seropositive. The sample was PBMCs. DNA of the CDR3: TGTGCCAGCAGTTTCGGGGACAGGGTTACTGAAGCTTTCTTT. Its protein product is CASSFGDRVTEAFF.